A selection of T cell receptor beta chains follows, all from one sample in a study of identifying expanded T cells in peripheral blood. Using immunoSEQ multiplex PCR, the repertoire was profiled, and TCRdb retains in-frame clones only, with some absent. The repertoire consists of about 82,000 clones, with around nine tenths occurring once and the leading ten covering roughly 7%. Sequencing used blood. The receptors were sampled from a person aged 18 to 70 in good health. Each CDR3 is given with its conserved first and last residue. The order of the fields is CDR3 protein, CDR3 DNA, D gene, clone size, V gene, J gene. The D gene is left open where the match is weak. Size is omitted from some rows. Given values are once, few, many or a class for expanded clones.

CDR3aa: CASSLSNTGELFF
CDR3nt: TGTGCCAGCAGCTTATCGAACACCGGGGAGCTGTTTTTT
d_gene: NA
abundance: NA
v_gene: TRBV11-2
j_gene: TRBJ2-2

CDR3aa: CASSPKWGGSEAFF
CDR3nt: TGTGCCAGCAGCCCGAAGTGGGGTGGGAGTGAAGCTTTCTTT
d_gene: NA
abundance: NA
v_gene: TRBV14
j_gene: TRBJ1-1

CDR3aa: CSATPGVPATEAFF
CDR3nt: TGCAGCGCTACGCCAGGGGTCCCCGCCACTGAAGCTTTCTTT
d_gene: NA
abundance: few
v_gene: TRBV29-1
j_gene: TRBJ1-1

CDR3aa: CASSAGVGFWGYTF
CDR3nt: TGTGCCAGCAGCGCCGGAGTGGGGTTCTGGGGCTACACCTTC
d_gene: NA
abundance: NA
v_gene: TRBV2
j_gene: TRBJ1-2

CDR3aa: CASSSRPLATNSYNEQFF
CDR3nt: TGTGCCAGCAGTTCTCGCCCCCTAGCGACCAACTCCTACAATGAGCAGTTCTTC
d_gene: NA
abundance: NA
v_gene: TRBV27
j_gene: TRBJ2-1

CDR3aa: CASSLGGPTEAFF
CDR3nt: TGTGCCAGCAGCCTGGGGGGCCCCACTGAAGCTTTCTTT
d_gene: NA
abundance: NA
v_gene: TRBV6-1
j_gene: TRBJ1-1

CDR3aa: CANGREFSYNEQFF
CDR3nt: TGTGCCAACGGCCGAGAGTTTAGCTACAATGAGCAGTTCTTC
d_gene: NA
abundance: NA
v_gene: TRBV21-1
j_gene: TRBJ2-1

CDR3aa: CATSGEGDNNEKLFF
CDR3nt: TGTGCCACCAGCGGAGAAGGTGACAATAATGAAAAACTGTTTTTT
d_gene: NA
abundance: NA
v_gene: TRBV15
j_gene: TRBJ1-4

CDR3aa: CASSAGGFWGYTF
CDR3nt: TGTGCCAGCAGCGCCGGTGGCTTCTGGGGCTACACCTTC
d_gene: NA
abundance: few
v_gene: TRBV6-1
j_gene: TRBJ1-2

CDR3aa: CAWSVNSNQPQHF
CDR3nt: TGTGCCTGGAGTGTAAACAGCAATCAGCCCCAGCATTTT
d_gene: NA
abundance: NA
v_gene: TRBV30
j_gene: TRBJ1-5

CDR3aa: CSVEGEGQPQHF
CDR3nt: TGCAGCGTTGAAGGGGAAGGTCAGCCCCAGCATTTT
d_gene: NA
abundance: NA
v_gene: TRBV29-1
j_gene: TRBJ1-5